The next 18 T cell receptor beta chains were all read from a single sample in a study of metastatic and nonmetastatic thyroid tumors. TCRdb re-analyzed the PCR reads through MiXCR. The data contain tens of thousands of clones, roughly 15% of them singletons. Before thyroid surgery, none of the patients had received any treatment. The specimen was blood. These receptors all stem from a male donor with papillary thyroid cancer or a benign thyroid nodule (not recorded which). Some clones in this sample may be carry-over from other donors' samples.

This clone occurred a few times. Relative to the germline gene, one junction end is altered; a read error may explain this. This chain uses TRBV6-4 with TRBJ2-1, with D perhaps TRBD2 (6 bases). Germline CDR1 reads MRHNA; CDR2 reads SNTAGT. This CDR3 contains 15 residues. The CDR3 here is CASTDLAWAYNEQFF. CDR3 nucleotides: TGTGCCAGCACTGACCTAGCGTGGGCATACAATGAGCAGTTCTTC.

V is TRBV30 and J is TRBJ2-7; D is ambiguous. CDR3 length: 9 residues. Germline values: CDR1 GTSNPN, CDR2 SVGIG (reference sequence). The CDR3: CVRIYEQYF. The CDR3 DNA is TGTGTTCGGATATACGAGCAGTACTTC.

This clone has a count of ten or more. The chain joins TRBV6-1 to TRBJ2-2; 9 bases are shared with TRBD1. Germline assignment: CDR1 MNHNS and CDR2 SASEGT. The length of the CDR3 is 17 residues. Trimming removed 6 bases from V and 4 bases from J; junction bases left unmatched: 12. The CDR3 sequence: CASSPGSEGQGTGELFF. CDR3 DNA: TGTGCCAGCAGCCCTGGTTCGGAGGGACAGGGCACCGGGGAGCTGTTTTTT.

This clone was detected ten times or more. The V call is TRBV11-1, the J call TRBJ1-1; D might be TRBD1 (5 bases). V lost 5 bases and J lost 2, with 18 bases in between. The CDR3 spans 16 residues. Looked up from germline, CDR1 is SGHAT and CDR2 is FQDESV (reference sequence). The chain's CDR3 is CASSAILGAANTEAFF. In nucleotides, the CDR3 is TGTGCCAGCAGCGCGATCTTAGGGGCGGCTAACACTGAAGCTTTCTTT.

This clone was recorded at least ten times. This chain uses TRBV20-1 with TRBJ2-5, with D possibly TRBD2 on 7 matching bases. Trimming left V 3 bases short and J 0 bases short, with 17 bases between. CDR3 length: 16 amino acids. From germline, CDR1 is DFQATT and CDR2 SNEGSKA (reference sequence). The CDR3 bases are TGCAGTGCTAGCAATTGGGCGGGGGCGAACCAAGAGACCCAGTACTTC. Encoded protein: CSASNWAGANQETQYF.

This clone was observed at least ten times. The chain has TRBV2 and TRBJ2-1; unclear D gene. From germline, CDR1 is SNHLY and CDR2 FYNNEI. V shed 8 bases and J shed 0 bases, with 11 bases lying between them. The CDR3 extends over 14 amino acids. The CDR3 here is CASSVESSYNEQFF. The DNA for the CDR3 is TGTGCCAGCTCTGTGGAGAGCTCCTACAATGAGCAGTTCTTC.

This clone was counted at least ten times. This chain uses TRBV10-3 with TRBJ2-6, with 8 bases identical to TRBD1. The germline V gene encodes CDR1 ENHRY and CDR2 SYGVKD. V lost 7 bases to trimming and J lost 0 bases; unmatched junction nucleotides: 8. The CDR3 is 17 residues long. The DNA of the CDR3 is TGTGCCATCACAGGGGGCTATTCGAGCTCTGGGGCCAACGTCCTGACTTTC. It translates to CAITGGYSSSGANVLTF.

This clone was recorded at least ten times. At one end the junction does not follow the germline gene, possibly because of a read error. This same CDR3 is encoded by further DNA sequences in the sample. The chain couples TRBV28 to TRBJ2-5; 13 bases agree with TRBD2. Germline V gives CDR1 MDHEN, CDR2 SYDVKM. This CDR3 region has 16 residues. The CDR3 spells CASSPGTSGTDFESYF. In nucleotides, the CDR3 is TGTGCCAGCAGTCCCGGGACTAGCGGGACCGACTTTGAAAGTTACTTT.

This clone was counted at least ten times. This chain links TRBV15 with TRBJ2-1; D is perhaps TRBD2 (7 bases). The CDR3 covers 14 residues. The ends were cut back, 5 bases at V and 7 bases at J, with 15 bases in the middle. In germline, CDR1 is LNHNV, CDR2 YYDKDF (reference sequence). CDR3 in amino acids: CATSEGGFSNEQFF. CDR3 sequence (DNA): TGTGCCACCAGCGAGGGGGGGTTCTCTAATGAGCAGTTCTTC. Full variable domain (outside the CDR3, taken from reference TRBV15 and TRBJ2-1): DAMVIQNPRYQVTQFGKPVTLSCSQTLNHNVMYWYQQKSSQAPKLLFHYYDKDFNNEADTPDNFQSRRPNTSFCFLDIRSPGLGDTAMYLCATSEGGFSNEQFFGPGTRLTVL.

This clone was recorded at least ten times. The chain uses TRBV7-8 and TRBJ2-7; D remains ambiguous. The germline V and J ends were trimmed by 3 bases and 2 bases, with 8 bases remaining between them. This CDR3 has 13 residues. Germline loops: CDR1 SGHVS, CDR2 FQNEAQ. CDR3 DNA: TGTGCCAGCAGCTTTGACCGGGCCTACGAGCAGTACTTC. It encodes CASSFDRAYEQYF.

In this sample, this clone turned up many times. The V call is TRBV2, the J call TRBJ1-5; D unclear. Trimming removed 6 bases at V and 2 bases at J, with 8 bases between. Germline loops: CDR1 SNHLY, CDR2 FYNNEI. The CDR3 covers 13 residues. The CDR3 DNA reads as TGTGCCAGCAGCCACGCGGGCAATCAGCCCCAGCATTTT. It is translated as CASSHAGNQPQHF.

The rearrangement joins TRBV7-2 to TRBJ1-5; TRBD1 is a possible D gene (5 bases). The CDR3 loop spans 14 amino acids. Looked up from germline, CDR1 is SGHTA and CDR2 is FQGNSA. V gave up 1 base and J gave up 5 bases, with 9 bases separating them. CDR3: CASSLVGGDQPQHF. The CDR3 nucleotides are TGTGCCAGCAGCTTAGTTGGGGGGGATCAGCCCCAGCATTTT.

This clone was counted ten times or more. The genes are TRBV20-1 and TRBJ2-7; maybe TRBD2 (6 bases). Trimming left V 2 bases short and J 3 bases short, with 17 bases between. The CDR3 covers 15 residues. CDR1 is DFQATT, CDR2 SNEGSKA, per germline (reference sequence). CDR3 in DNA: TGCAGTGCTAGATTTCGCCGGGAGTCTATCTACGAGCAGTACTTC. It translates to CSARFRRESIYEQYF.

The table lists this clone with many counts. The J gene is TRBJ2-1, the V gene TRBV11-2; the D is unclear. The CDR3 consists of 14 residues. The ends were cut back, 3 bases at V and 9 bases at J, with 15 bases in the middle. Germline V gene sequence: CDR1 SGHAT, CDR2 FQNNGV. CDR3: CASSFSLGWSEQFF. CDR3 bases: TGTGCCAGCAGCTTTTCTCTAGGGTGGAGTGAGCAGTTCTTC.

The sample holds many counts of this clone. The CDR3 DNA reads as TGTGCCAGTAGTATCTTGCCAGGGAGCACAGATACGCAGTATTTT. Its protein is CASSILPGSTDTQYF. The chain has TRBV19 and TRBJ2-3; possibly TRBD1 for D (5 bases). The germline V gene encodes CDR1 LNHDA and CDR2 SQIVND (reference sequence). The CDR3 sequence is 15 residues long. V was clipped by 3 bases and J by 0 bases, with 10 bases between them.

In this sample, this clone turned up many times. The chain couples TRBV7-8 to TRBJ2-5, with TRBD1 as a possible D gene (6 bases). Deletions cut 10 bases from V and 3 bases from J, with 12 bases between. The germline V gene has CDR1 SGHVS and CDR2 FQNEAQ. The CDR3 loop spans 12 amino acids. CDR3: CATGQSEETQYF. The CDR3 bases are TGTGCCACCGGACAGAGCGAAGAGACCCAGTACTTC.

This clone was detected many times. The rearrangement joins TRBV24-1 to TRBJ2-2; no clear D. Trimming shortened V by 1 base and J by 8 bases, and 4 bases separated the two germline ends. Germline CDR1 and CDR2: KGHDR and SFDVKD. The CDR3 extends over 12 amino acids. The CDR3 region has the DNA TGTGCCACCAGTGATTTTGGAGGGGAGCTGTTTTTT. It codes for CATSDFGGELFF.

The gene calls are TRBV7-3 and TRBJ2-3, with TRBD2 identical over 12 bases. The ends lost 5 bases at V and 6 bases at J; junction bases unmatched: 9. CDR3 size: 16 residues. The germline V gene encodes CDR1 SGHTA and CDR2 FQGTGA. The CDR3 nucleotides read TGTGCCAGCAGCGCCGGACTAGCGGGGACCCCCGATACGCAGTATTTT. Protein sequence: CASSAGLAGTPDTQYF. Combining the CDR3 with reference TRBV7-3 and TRBJ2-3 gives the whole variable domain GAGVSQTPSNKVTEKGKYVELRCDPISGHTALYWYRQSLGQGPEFLIYFQGTGAADDSGLPNDRFFAVRPEGSVSTLKIQRTERGDSAVYLCASSAGLAGTPDTQYFGPGTRLTVL.